Shown below are 26 T cell receptor beta chains from a single sample sequenced in a study of blood T cell repertoires in COVID-19. Clones were read by immunoSEQ multiplex PCR, and TCRdb kept only the in-frame ones, dropping some. The sample comprises fewer than 200,000 clones, around three quarters of which are singletons, and around 8.1% rests with the top ten. Sequencing used peripheral blood. The receptors derive from a man in his sixties with acute or convalescent COVID-19.

This clone was seen a handful of times. The rearrangement links TRBV28 to TRBJ1-5; 7 nucleotides line up with TRBD1. Germline loops: CDR1 MDHEN, CDR2 SYDVKM. V lost 5 bases and J lost 11; bases outside the gene matches: 21. The length of the CDR3 is 17 residues. CDR3 DNA sequence: TGTGCCAGCAGTAGGGGGCTTAGGTCATCGAGAAGGCAAGCCCAGCATTTT. It is translated as CASSRGLRSSRRQAQHF.

The V and J genes are TRBV5-1 and TRBJ1-2; weak D call: TRBD1 (5 bases). V shed 0 bases and J shed 5 bases, with 5 bases lying between them. CDR1 and CDR2 from the germline V gene are SGHRS and YFSETQ. The CDR3 consists of 12 residues. The CDR3 spells CASSLEGYGYTF. The CDR3 coding sequence is TGCGCCAGCAGCTTGGAGGGGTATGGCTACACCTTC.

In its sample, this clone was seen once. This sequence joins TRBV5-1 and TRBJ1-3, with TRBD1 as a possible D gene (5 bases). The CDR3 runs 16 residues. The V and J ends lost 0 bases and 1 base respectively, with 11 bases between them. Germline values: CDR1 SGHRS, CDR2 YFSETQ. In nucleotides, the CDR3 is TGCGCCAGCAGCTTGGTTGCGGGGGGGTCTGGAAACACCATATATTTT. Encoded protein: CASSLVAGGSGNTIYF.

The chain employs TRBV7-2 and TRBJ1-2, with D unclear. V was trimmed by 7 bases and J by 5 bases, leaving 17 bases between them. Germline V lookup: CDR1 SGHTA, CDR2 FQGNSA. The length of the CDR3 is 14 residues. The CDR3 DNA follows: TGTGCCAGCAATTCCCCGAAGAGGAATTATGGCTACACCTTC. Translation gives CASNSPKRNYGYTF.

This clone was detected only a few times. Other nucleotide sequences in the sample specify the same CDR3. This chain links TRBV5-6 with TRBJ1-5; D gene uncertain. CDR1 SGHDT and CDR2 YYEEEE come from the germline V gene. V was cut by 3 bases and J by 0 bases, with 7 bases left in between. The CDR3 is made up of 14 amino acids. The CDR3 reads CASSSDSSNQPQHF. As DNA, the CDR3 is TGTGCCAGCAGCTCCGACTCTAGCAATCAGCCCCAGCATTTT.

This chain links TRBV7-9 with TRBJ1-2; D is unclear. V was shortened by 0 bases and J by 7 bases, with 18 bases between the two germline ends. Per germline, CDR1 SEHNR and CDR2 FQNEAQ (reference sequence). The CDR3 length is 16 residues. The chain's CDR3 is CASSLANMARSSGYTF. The CDR3 coding sequence is TGTGCCAGCAGCTTAGCGAATATGGCCAGGTCGTCTGGCTACACCTTC.

V and J are TRBV30 and TRBJ2-7; 12 bases map to TRBD1. V was pared by 1 base and J by 7 bases, with 8 bases of the junction left unmatched. The length of the CDR3 is 15 residues. Germline loops: CDR1 GTSNPN, CDR2 SVGIG (reference sequence). CDR3 nucleotide sequence: TGTGCCTGGAGTGCTGGGACAGGGGGCTTCGGAGAGCAGTACTTC. Translation: CAWSAGTGGFGEQYF.

V usage is TRBV10-1 and J usage is TRBJ2-1, with 7 positions matching TRBD2. The CDR3 length is 13 residues. V dropped 2 bases and J dropped 8; count of bases not matched to a gene: 3. Germline V gene data show CDR1 as WNHNN and CDR2 as SYGVQD (reference sequence). This chain's CDR3 is CASSEAGEDEQFF. The CDR3 DNA is TGCGCCAGCAGTGAGGCGGGGGAGGATGAGCAGTTCTTC.

The chain recombines TRBV5-1 with TRBJ2-7; 9 nucleotides line up with TRBD1. Germline V gives CDR1 SGHRS, CDR2 YFSETQ. With 7 bases clipped from V and 0 bases from J, the junction kept 2 bases outside the gene matches. The CDR3 consists of 13 residues. CDR3 amino acids: CASQGQGSYEQYF. CDR3 nucleotide sequence: TGCGCCAGCCAGGGACAGGGCTCCTACGAGCAGTACTTC.

This rearrangement joins TRBV7-2 to TRBJ1-6, with D unresolved. Trimming pared 7 bases from V and 4 bases from J, leaving 11 bases between. CDR1 SGHTA and CDR2 FQGNSA come from the germline V gene. This CDR3 region has 14 residues. The CDR3 protein is CASIAVPYNSPLHF. CDR3 coding DNA: TGTGCCAGCATCGCGGTTCCTTATAATTCACCCCTCCACTTT.

This clone is a singleton in its sample. The chain combines TRBV19 with TRBJ1-4; D is perhaps TRBD1 (5 bases). Germline lookup yields CDR1 LNHDA and CDR2 SQIVND (reference sequence). The germline V and J ends were trimmed by 1 base and 8 bases, with 20 bases remaining between them. The CDR3 loop spans 17 amino acids. The CDR3 here is CASSIGQPQVFKEKLFF. For the CDR3, the DNA is TGTGCCAGTAGTATAGGGCAACCACAGGTTTTCAAGGAAAAACTGTTTTTT.

CDR3 in DNA: TGTGCTAGTGGTTTGGTACTCTTGGACATAGCTGGAAACACCATATATTTT. Protein: CASGLVLLDIAGNTIYF. The V gene is TRBV12-5, the J gene TRBJ1-3; D possibly corresponds to TRBD1 (5 bases). The CDR3 runs 17 residues. With 0 bases removed from V and 2 bases from J, the gap between germline ends came to 14 bases. The germline CDR1 and CDR2 sequences are LGHNT and FRNRAP.

On this clone itself: Other nucleotide sequences from this sample produce the same CDR3. The chain employs TRBV7-2 and TRBJ1-2; 9 nucleotides align to TRBD1. CDR1 and CDR2 (germline): SGHTA, FQGNSA. CDR3 size: 13 residues. J was trimmed by 8 bases and V by 1 base; bases with no gene match: 2. The CDR3 DNA follows: TGTGCCAGCAGCTTAGACAGGGGGCAGGGCTACACCTTC. Translated, it gives CASSLDRGQGYTF.

The chain couples TRBV7-8 to TRBJ1-1; 9 bases align to TRBD1. Germline V gives CDR1 SGHVS, CDR2 FQNEAQ. The CDR3 contains 17 residues. The trim removed 1 base at V and 4 bases at J, leaving 10 bases unmatched. The CDR3 nucleotides read TGTGCCAGCAGCTTAGTGGGACAGGGAGGTTTGGGCACTGAAGCTTTCTTT. Translation gives CASSLVGQGGLGTEAFF.

This clone was counted a single time. This chain connects TRBV5-5 to TRBJ1-6; 7 bases fit TRBD1. V shed 8 bases, J shed 2 bases, and the junction held 4 bases outside the gene matches. The germline V gene has CDR1 SGHKS and CDR2 YYEKEE (reference sequence). The CDR3 is 14 amino acids. CDR3 region: CASIGQAYNSPLHF. The CDR3 DNA sequence: TGTGCCAGTATCGGACAGGCCTATAATTCACCCCTCCACTTT.

The chain combines TRBV10-3 with TRBJ1-1; tentative D call: TRBD1 (6 bases). Trimming stripped 10 bases from V and 1 base from J, with 13 bases between. The CDR3 is 13 residues long. Germline loops: CDR1 ENHRY, CDR2 SYGVKD. CDR3 DNA: TGTGCCACAGGGGACATCAGGAACACTGAAGCTTTCTTT. It is translated as CATGDIRNTEAFF.

This chain joins TRBV5-6 and TRBJ2-5; maybe TRBD2 (6 bases). This CDR3 has 16 residues. With 2 bases removed from V and 5 bases from J, the gap between germline ends came to 19 bases. Germline-derived CDR1 and CDR2 are SGHDT and YYEEEE. Here the CDR3 DNA reads TGTGCCAGCAGCTTTGGGCCCAGGCTAGCGTCGGAGACCCAGTACTTC. This translates into CASSFGPRLASETQYF.

This chain links TRBV6-6 with TRBJ2-2; 10 nucleotides align to TRBD2. CDR1 MNHNY and CDR2 SVGAGI come from the germline V gene (reference sequence). The V segment lost 5 bases and the J segment 6 bases; nucleotides outside the gene matches: 9. This CDR3 has 16 residues. The CDR3 DNA reads TGTGCCAGCAGTGCATCTAGCGGGGGACCGGCCGGGGAGCTGTTTTTT. It encodes CASSASSGGPAGELFF.

The chain is built from TRBV15 and TRBJ1-1, with D perhaps matching TRBD1 (5 bases). The CDR3 contains 16 residues. Germline V gene sequence: CDR1 LNHNV, CDR2 YYDKDF (reference sequence). The V end was cut by 1 base, the J end by 1 base, with 13 bases between. In DNA form, the CDR3 reads TGTGCCACCAGCAGAGCCCTTCGGGGGGGGAACACTGAAGCTTTCTTT. Translation gives CATSRALRGGNTEAFF.

CDR3 loop: CASSKAGQGATYEQYF. The CDR3 DNA reads as TGTGCCAGCAGCAAAGCCGGACAGGGGGCGACCTACGAGCAGTACTTC. The chain is built from TRBV21-1 and TRBJ2-7; TRBD1, as called in the table, went unchecked against the DNA. TRBV21-1 is recorded as a pseudogene. This CDR3 is 16 amino acids long.

The chain links TRBV11-2 to TRBJ2-7, with D tentatively TRBD1 (6 bases). Germline-derived CDR1 and CDR2 are SGHAT and FQNNGV. Trimming left V 2 bases short and J 1 base short, with 12 bases between. The CDR3 extends over 15 amino acids. This CDR3 reads CASSLKQGISYEQYF. CDR3 in DNA: TGTGCCAGCAGCTTAAAACAGGGAATATCCTACGAGCAGTACTTC.

V and J are TRBV19 and TRBJ2-5; 8 nucleotides match TRBD1. Trimming took 3 bases from V and 5 from J; bases not matched to a gene: 11. The CDR3 sequence is 16 residues long. Germline V lookup: CDR1 LNHDA, CDR2 SQIVND (reference sequence). The CDR3 DNA follows: TGTGCCAGTAGTATCCTGGGCGCGACAGGGGCGGAGACCCAGTACTTC. Its protein product is CASSILGATGAETQYF.

This chain joins TRBV5-4 and TRBJ2-4; TRBD1 matches 10 bases. The length of the CDR3 is 15 residues. The junction had 5 bases not matched to a gene; V was cut back by 2 bases and J by 6 bases. Germline CDR1 and CDR2: SGHNT and YYREEE (reference sequence). DNA of the CDR3: TGTGCCAGCAGCTTCACCGGGACAGGGGCAAACATTCAGTACTTC. Its protein product is CASSFTGTGANIQYF.

Concerning this clone: Relative to the germline gene, one junction end is altered; a read error may explain this. The chain links TRBV6-2 or TRBV6-3 to TRBJ2-7; D remains ambiguous. The CDR3 is 13 residues long. Germline V lookup: CDR1 MNHEY, CDR2 SVGEGT. This CDR3 reads CASSDSGAYEQYF. The CDR3 nucleotides read TGTGCCAGCAGTGACTCCGGAGCCTACGAGCAGTACTTC.

This clone occurred once. The V call is TRBV6-5, the J call TRBJ2-1, with 9 nucleotides matching TRBD2. CDR1 MNHEY and CDR2 SVGAGI come from the germline V gene. V lost 4 bases and J lost 4; bases outside the gene matches: 5. The CDR3 is 15 amino acids. The CDR3 sequence is CASSLSGGSYNEQFF. CDR3 DNA sequence: TGTGCCAGCAGTTTAAGCGGGGGGAGTTACAATGAGCAGTTCTTC.

This sequence joins TRBV2 and TRBJ2-5; TRBD1 is a possible D gene (5 bases). Deletions cut 2 bases from V and 3 bases from J, with 10 bases between. Per germline, CDR1 SNHLY and CDR2 FYNNEI. The CDR3 sequence is 14 residues long. CDR3 protein: CASSEQGIEETQYF. CDR3 nucleotide sequence: TGTGCCAGCAGTGAACAGGGAATTGAAGAGACCCAGTACTTC.